These 29 T cell receptor beta chains were all obtained from the same sample, sequenced in a study of T cells in Graves' hyperthyroidism and ophthalmopathy (dated by TCRdb to the late 2010s). The method was multiplex PCR. TCRdb lists the instrument as Illumina HiSeq 2000. The TCR beta CDR3 regions were amplified from the RNA transcripts. The TCR CDR3 was subjected to a first round of RT-PCR using the HTBI primer set and the Qiagen OneStep RT-PCR kit. TCRdb's own reprocessing of the public reads used fastp at Q25 and MiXCR and kept productive beta chains. Records with the same CDR3 protein are collapsed into one entry carrying the most frequent genes and DNA. The sample includes about 540,000 distinct CDR3 sequences, with around 42% observed a single time. Around 7.7% of the sample is taken by the ten largest. The source material was peripheral blood or thyroid tissue (not recorded which). These receptors were obtained from a woman under 30 with Graves' hyperthyroidism.

This clonotype was picked up many times. The rearrangement uses TRBV6-5 and TRBJ1-1; D call uncertain. The V end lost 2 bases, the J end lost 3 bases, and 10 bases lay between the germline ends. This CDR3 contains 14 residues. Germline lookup yields CDR1 MNHEY and CDR2 SVGAGI. The CDR3: CASSYGPWDTEAFF. CDR3 bases: TGTGCCAGCAGTTACGGACCCTGGGACACTGAAGCTTTCTTT.

This clonotype was seen ten or more times. The chain employs TRBV7-3 and TRBJ1-2; D uncertain. Trimming stripped 0 bases from V and 3 bases from J, with 11 bases between. The germline CDR1 and CDR2 sequences are SGHTA and FQGTGA. The CDR3 is made up of 15 amino acids. The CDR3 spells CASSLTRVADYGYTF. Written as DNA, the CDR3 is TGTGCCAGCAGCTTAACGAGGGTAGCGGACTATGGCTACACCTTC.

V and J are TRBV10-3 and TRBJ2-3; D possibly uses TRBD1 or TRBD2 (5 bases each). The CDR3 is 14 residues long. Trimming shortened V by 4 bases and J by 2 bases, and 10 bases separated the two germline ends. Germline loops: CDR1 ENHRY, CDR2 SYGVKD. For the CDR3, the DNA is TGTGCCATCAGTGTATCGGGGCCCACAGATACGCAGTATTTT. Translating it yields CAISVSGPTDTQYF.

This clonotype has just a few counts. DNA for the CDR3: TGTGCCACCCAACCGGGATGGTTTGGCGATGAGCAGTTCTTC. This codes for CATQPGWFGDEQFF. The chain carries TRBV24-1 and TRBJ2-1; D might be TRBD2 (5 bases). The CDR3 totals 14 residues. The germline V gene encodes CDR1 KGHDR and CDR2 SFDVKD. Between the trimmed V and J ends, which lost 9 bases and 8 bases, there was a span of 19 bases.

Regarding this clonotype: The conserved final phenylalanine or tryptophan is absent from the CDR3, which likely points to a read error. No DNA is shown, since the ends of the CDR3 on it are uncertain; the CDR3 is the one TCRdb lists. The chain combines TRBV7-9 with TRBJ1-2. Germline-derived CDR1 and CDR2 are SEHNR and FQNEAQ (reference sequence). Counting both end residues, the CDR3 totals 8 amino acids. This CDR3 reads CASSATAS.

The chain uses TRBV15 and TRBJ1-2; 7 nucleotides agree with TRBD1. CDR1 is LNHNV, CDR2 YYDKDF, per germline (reference sequence). The CDR3 totals 13 residues. Trimming at V came to 3 bases and at J to 5 bases, leaving 3 bases not matched to a gene. The CDR3 here is CATSSNRGYGYTF. The CDR3 nucleotides are TGTGCCACCAGCAGCAACAGGGGATATGGCTACACCTTC.

The chain couples TRBV20-1 to TRBJ1-6; D perhaps matches TRBD1 (6 bases). CDR3 length: 16 amino acids. Germline V gene sequence: CDR1 DFQATT, CDR2 SNEGSKA (reference sequence). V lost 5 bases to trimming and J lost 7 bases, with 21 bases between them. The CDR3 here is CSAPLGGWGHNSPLHF. The DNA for the CDR3 is TGCAGTGCTCCCCTAGGGGGTTGGGGGCACAATTCACCCCTCCACTTT.

This clonotype was picked up many times. The J gene is TRBJ1-5, the V gene TRBV27; maybe TRBD1 (5 bases). In germline, CDR1 is MNHEY, CDR2 SMNVEV (reference sequence). The CDR3 covers 13 residues. Trimming removed 4 bases from V and 3 bases from J, with 7 bases in between. The CDR3 region is CASSWGDNQPQHF. The CDR3 DNA follows: TGTGCCAGCAGTTGGGGCGACAATCAGCCCCAGCATTTT.

The chain is built from TRBV7-9 and TRBJ2-5; D is possibly TRBD1 or TRBD2 (5 bases each). Germline CDR1 SEHNR, CDR2 FQNEAQ (reference sequence). Trimming pared 7 bases from V and 4 bases from J, leaving 16 bases between. This CDR3 is 14 amino acids long. For the CDR3, the DNA is TGTGCCAGCACCTCGTCGGGGCGAGGAGAGACCCAGTACTTC. It specifies CASTSSGRGETQYF.

There are many counts of this clonotype. V usage is TRBV7-3 and J usage is TRBJ2-7; D possibly corresponds to TRBD1 (5 bases). This CDR3 comprises 14 residues. V shed 6 bases and J shed 2 bases, with 14 bases lying between them. CDR1 is SGHTA and CDR2 is FQGTGA in the germline V gene. The CDR3 DNA reads TGTGCCAGCAGGAAAAGGGGCGGAACCTACGAGCAGTACTTC. Translation: CASRKRGGTYEQYF.

This clonotype occurred many times. This rearrangement joins TRBV12-3 or TRBV12-4 to TRBJ1-3; no clear D. CDR3 size: 14 residues. V lost 6 bases to trimming and J lost 4 bases, with 13 bases between them. For the CDR3, the DNA is TGTGCCAGCAGAGAACGGGTAGGAGGAAACACCATATATTTT. This sequence encodes CASRERVGGNTIYF.

Points on this clonotype: Relative to the germline gene, one junction end is altered; a read error may explain this. This chain uses TRBV7-4 with TRBJ2-1; D may be TRBD2 (5 bases). The CDR3 consists of 15 residues. Germline V gene lookup returns CDR1 SGHVT and CDR2 SQSDAQ. This chain's CDR3 is CASSLGLSSYNEQFF. CDR3 bases: TGCGCCAGCAGCCTAGGACTGAGCTCCTACAATGAGCAGTTCTTC.

The sample holds one count of this clonotype. This sequence joins TRBV7-8 and TRBJ1-2; a possible D gene is TRBD1 (5 bases). V was pared by 2 bases and J by 8 bases, with 15 bases between. The length of the CDR3 is 14 residues. Germline V gene lookup returns CDR1 SGHVS and CDR2 FQNEAQ. The CDR3 protein is CASSLYGGGRGYTF. For the CDR3, the DNA is TGTGCCAGCAGCTTATATGGCGGGGGGAGAGGCTACACCTTC.

Worth noting for this clonotype: One end of the junction is discordant with germline, which a read error may explain. As DNA, the CDR3 is TGTGCCAGCAGTTTGGGACAGGGCAGAGCTCTCTTT. It translates to CASSLGQGRALF. J is TRBJ1-1 and V is TRBV12-3 or TRBV12-4; 9 bases fit TRBD1. The CDR3 runs to 12 residues.

This clonotype was recorded many times. This chain joins TRBV11-2 and TRBJ1-2; D may be TRBD1 (6 bases). Germline V lookup: CDR1 SGHAT, CDR2 FQNNGV. The CDR3 runs 15 residues. V lost 0 bases and J lost 8, with 16 bases in between. CDR3 sequence (DNA): TGTGCCAGCAGCTTAGAACAGGGTCATCATCGCGGCTACACCTTC. Amino acids: CASSLEQGHHRGYTF.

At least ten counts were recorded for this clonotype. The V call is TRBV13, the J call TRBJ1-5, with a tentative D call TRBD1 (5 bases). Germline CDR1 and CDR2: PRHDT and FYEKMQ (reference sequence). Deletions cut 3 bases from V and 8 bases from J, with 11 bases between. This CDR3 spans 13 amino acids. CDR3 DNA sequence: TGTGCCAGCAGCTTTAGGGGTCGGGAGCCCCAGCATTTT. It yields the protein CASSFRGREPQHF.

Turning to this clonotype: Because the CDR3 is missing its conserved closing phenylalanine or tryptophan, this is likely a read error. This sequence joins TRBV10-2 and TRBJ1-2, with 7 bases fitting TRBD1. The CDR3 sequence is 13 residues long. Germline CDR1 and CDR2: WSHSY and SAAADI. CDR3 DNA sequence: TGCGCCGGCAGGTCAGACAGGGACTACGGCTACACCCTC. Residues: CAGRSDRDYGYTL.

In regard to this clonotype: No conserved phenylalanine or tryptophan ends this CDR3, so it is likely a read error. This sequence joins TRBV5-8 and TRBJ1-5, with TRBD1 matching 8 bases. V dropped 5 bases and J dropped 0; count of bases not matched to a gene: 10. The CDR3 runs 17 residues. Germline lookup yields CDR1 SGHTS and CDR2 YDEGEE. The CDR3 reads CASRDPGQENSNQPQHL. The CDR3 DNA reads as TGTGCCAGCAGGGACCCGGGACAGGAGAATAGCAATCAGCCCCAGCATCTT.

This chain connects TRBV20-1 to TRBJ2-7; 8 bases map to TRBD2. V dropped 3 bases and J dropped 7; count of bases not matched to a gene: 8. In germline, CDR1 is DFQATT, CDR2 SNEGSKA (reference sequence). This CDR3 region has 13 residues. CDR3 sequence: CSASGRATREQYF. The CDR3 region has the DNA TGCAGTGCTAGCGGGAGGGCCACGAGAGAGCAGTACTTC.

Only a few counts were recorded for this clonotype. J is TRBJ1-6 and V is TRBV12-5; D unresolved. The V end was cut by 3 bases, the J end by 8 bases, with 2 bases between. Looked up from germline, CDR1 is LGHNT and CDR2 is FRNRAP. CDR3 size: 11 residues. The CDR3 sequence is CASGFYSPLHF. Here the CDR3 DNA reads TGTGCTAGTGGTTTTTATTCACCCCTCCACTTT.

The J gene is TRBJ1-2, the V gene TRBV27, with a tentative D call TRBD1 (5 bases). This CDR3 has 11 residues. Trimming took 8 bases from V and 10 from J, leaving 14 bases between them. The germline V gene has CDR1 MNHEY and CDR2 SMNVEV (reference sequence). CDR3 DNA sequence: TGTGCCAGCGGGGGTTTGGGTGACTACACCTTC. Translation: CASGGLGDYTF.

The V call is TRBV4-1, the J call TRBJ2-6; TRBD1 is a possible D gene (5 bases). The CDR3 length is 15 residues. Trimming removed 3 bases at V and 2 bases at J, with 8 bases between. Germline loops: CDR1 MGHRA, CDR2 YSYEKL. The chain's CDR3 is CASSHRVAGANVLTF. As DNA, the CDR3 is TGCGCCAGCAGCCACAGGGTTGCTGGGGCCAACGTCCTGACTTTC.

V gene TRBV19 combines with J gene TRBJ2-2; 8 bases agree with TRBD1. The CDR3 sequence is 14 residues long. CDR1 and CDR2 (germline): LNHDA, SQIVND (reference sequence). V shed 6 bases and J 5 bases; nucleotides not matched to a gene: 5. The CDR3 loop reads CASSGDRGTGELFF. CDR3 bases: TGTGCCAGTAGCGGAGACAGGGGTACCGGGGAGCTGTTTTTT.

This clonotype was counted ten times or more. The J gene is TRBJ1-6, the V gene TRBV11-2; D remains ambiguous. The CDR3 is 15 amino acids. Germline V gene sequence: CDR1 SGHAT, CDR2 FQNNGV. Deletions cut 5 bases from V and 7 bases from J, with 15 bases between. CDR3 DNA: TGTGCCAGCAGCCTGTCGCCCGCCTCGAATTCACCCCTCCACTTT. This encodes CASSLSPASNSPLHF.

This chain joins TRBV27 and TRBJ1-5, with 9 positions matching TRBD1. CDR1 and CDR2 (germline): MNHEY, SMNVEV (reference sequence). The V segment lost 7 bases and the J segment 6 bases; nucleotides outside the gene matches: 10. The CDR3 runs to 15 residues. In DNA form, the CDR3 reads TGTGCCAGCACCTGGGGACAGGGAATGGGTCAGCCCCAGCATTTT. It yields the protein CASTWGQGMGQPQHF.

This clonotype was recorded at least ten times. In DNA form, the CDR3 reads TGTGCCAGCAGCCCCTCAGGGGATCGTCAGCCCCAGCATTTT. Protein product: CASSPSGDRQPQHF. The V gene is TRBV27, the J gene TRBJ1-5; the D gene is possibly TRBD1 (6 bases). There are 14 residues in the CDR3. From germline, CDR1 is MNHEY and CDR2 SMNVEV (reference sequence). Trimming left V 6 bases short and J 6 bases short, with 15 bases between.

The chain joins TRBV29-1 to TRBJ2-7, with D perhaps matching TRBD1 (6 bases). This CDR3 is 12 amino acids long. Germline V gene data show CDR1 as SQVTM and CDR2 as ANQGSEA. V was pared by 6 bases and J by 3 bases, with 12 bases between. The CDR3 bases are TGCAGCGTCCGACAGGTTGACTACGAGCAGTACTTC. The encoded protein is CSVRQVDYEQYF.

The chain carries TRBV20-1 and TRBJ1-2; D is unresolved. This CDR3 has 10 residues. Deletions cut 6 bases from V and 11 bases from J, with 13 bases between. CDR1 DFQATT and CDR2 SNEGSKA come from the germline V gene (reference sequence). CDR3 nucleotide sequence: TGCAGTGCACCGCGGGAGGCATACACCTTC. Protein: CSAPREAYTF.

The CDR3 sequence is CASSSGQTLEQYF. CDR3 in DNA: TGTGCCAGCAGCTCTGGACAGACCTTGGAGCAGTACTTC. The V call is TRBV13, the J call TRBJ2-7; the D gene is possibly TRBD1 (6 bases). Trimming removed 4 bases at V and 7 bases at J, with 14 bases between. The CDR3 consists of 13 residues. CDR1 is PRHDT, CDR2 FYEKMQ, per germline (reference sequence).